Listed below are T cell receptor beta chains from one sample, sequenced in a study of blood T cell repertoires in COVID-19. Assay: immunoSEQ multiplex PCR; the TCRdb copy retains only in-frame clones and omits some. The table has around 200,000 clones, around nine tenths seen once; the top ten hold 3.5% to 4.5%. Sequenced: peripheral blood. Receptors were obtained from a young man with active or convalescent COVID-19. Each CDR3 is given with its conserved first and last residue. A D gene is named only where the DNA matches it firmly. A clone size is listed for some rows: how often the clone was seen (once, few, many), or a class if it is expanded.

v_gene	j_gene	abundance	d_gene	CDR3aa	CDR3nt
TRBV12-3/TRBV12-4	TRBJ2-1	-	-	CASSPRPVEQFF	TGTGCCAGCAGCCCTAGGCCGGTTGAGCAGTTCTTC
TRBV28	TRBJ2-1	-	TRBD2	CASSASGGGNEQFF	TGTGCCAGCAGTGCTAGCGGGGGGGGGAATGAGCAGTTCTTC
TRBV19	TRBJ1-2	-	TRBD1	CASTTTGGYGYTF	TGTGCCAGTACCACGACAGGGGGCTATGGCTACACCTTC
TRBV7-2	TRBJ2-3	-	-	CASSLLTDTQYF	TGTGCCAGCAGCCTACTCACAGATACGCAGTATTTT
TRBV28	TRBJ1-4	-	-	CASTPSGRTTNEKLFF	TGTGCCAGCACCCCTAGCGGGCGGACAACTAATGAAAAACTGTTTTTT
TRBV13	TRBJ2-3	-	TRBD2	CASSGLAGGGTDTQYF	TGTGCCAGCAGCGGTTTAGCGGGGGGGGGAACAGATACGCAGTATTTT
TRBV7-6	TRBJ1-3	-	TRBD1	CASSLGRTGGSGNTIYF	TGTGCCAGCAGCTTAGGACGAACAGGGGGCTCTGGAAACACCATATATTTT
TRBV3-1/TRBV3-2	TRBJ1-3	-	-	CASSQFQWGGSTIYF	TGTGCCAGCAGCCAATTTCAATGGGGGGGAAGCACCATATATTTT
TRBV11-2	TRBJ2-3	-	-	CASSLGLSETDTQYF	TGTGCCAGCAGCTTAGGATTATCGGAGACAGATACGCAGTATTTT
TRBV27	TRBJ2-3	-	-	CASSFHRADTQYF	TGTGCCAGCAGTTTCCACAGGGCAGATACGCAGTATTTT
TRBV29-1	TRBJ1-2	few	-	CSDLTLQGFYGYTF	TGCAGCGATCTAACTTTACAGGGATTCTATGGCTACACCTTC
TRBV18	TRBJ1-1	once	TRBD1	CASSPPDRAYTEAFF	TGTGCCAGCTCACCACCGGACAGGGCTTATACTGAAGCTTTCTTT
TRBV7-8	TRBJ2-7	-	TRBD2	CASSPRVSGRIVQYEQYF	TGTGCCAGCAGCCCTCGTGTTAGCGGGAGAATAGTTCAGTACGAGCAGTACTTC
TRBV12-3/TRBV12-4	TRBJ2-1	-	-	CASSFGSQEQFF	TGTGCCAGCAGTTTTGGGAGCCAAGAGCAGTTCTTC
TRBV20-1	TRBJ1-1	-	TRBD1	CSAQDRGAAFF	TGCAGTGCACAGGACAGGGGTGCGGCTTTCTTT
TRBV5-1	TRBJ1-2	few	-	CASSLEGGAFTYYTF	TGCGCCAGCAGCTTGGAAGGAGGGGCCTTCACATACTACACCTTC
TRBV5-1	TRBJ2-2	once	TRBD2	CASSFSVTSGRGELFF	TGCGCCAGCAGCTTCTCCGTGACTAGCGGGAGGGGGGAGCTGTTTTTT
TRBV29-1	TRBJ1-1	-	-	CSAQQGENTEAFF	TGCAGCGCCCAACAGGGCGAGAACACTGAAGCTTTCTTT
TRBV28	TRBJ2-2	-	-	CASSLPNRATNTGELFF	TGTGCCAGCAGTTTACCGAACAGGGCTACGAACACCGGGGAGCTGTTTTTT
TRBV4-1	TRBJ1-4	-	-	CASSPLRVLGEKLFF	TGCGCCAGCAGCCCTCTACGGGTGTTGGGTGAAAAACTGTTTTTT
TRBV13	TRBJ1-2	-	-	CASSLSGEGNYGYTF	TGTGCCAGCAGCTTATCAGGGGAGGGGAACTATGGCTACACCTTC
TRBV7-9	TRBJ2-1	-	-	CASSLTISYNEQFF	TGTGCCAGCAGCTTGACAATCTCCTACAATGAGCAGTTCTTC
TRBV5-5	TRBJ2-5	-	-	CASSLLGAAQETQYF	TGTGCCAGCAGCTTGCTGGGGGCAGCTCAAGAGACCCAGTACTTC
TRBV4-2	TRBJ1-2	-	TRBD1	CASSRTGSGYGYTF	TGTGCCAGCAGTCGGACAGGTAGTGGCTATGGCTACACCTTC
TRBV5-8	TRBJ1-2	-	TRBD1	CASSFGQGDGYTF	TGTGCCAGCAGCTTTGGGCAGGGGGATGGCTACACCTTC
TRBV7-6	TRBJ1-5	-	-	CASSPGVGEQPQHF	TGTGCCAGCAGCCCGGGGGTGGGGGAACAGCCCCAGCATTTT
TRBV28	TRBJ1-4	-	-	CASSLPWGGNSNEKLFF	TGTGCCAGCAGTCTACCGTGGGGGGGGAATAGTAATGAAAAACTGTTTTTT
TRBV7-9	TRBJ1-2	-	-	CASSLVNSNYGYTF	TGTGCCAGCAGCTTAGTGAACAGTAACTATGGCTACACCTTC
TRBV15	TRBJ1-2	few	-	CATSRDLEAREGAGYTF	TGTGCCACCAGCAGAGATTTGGAAGCCAGGGAAGGGGCTGGCTACACCTTC
TRBV7-2	TRBJ2-1	-	TRBD2	CASSSPTSGSRLTYNEQFF	TGTGCCAGCAGCTCACCGACTAGCGGGAGCCGCCTTACCTACAATGAGCAGTTCTTC
TRBV9	TRBJ1-6	-	TRBD1	CASSDKGANSPLHF	TGTGCCAGCAGCGATAAGGGGGCTAATTCACCCCTCCACTTT
TRBV5-6	TRBJ1-6	-	-	CASSLELGQLNSPLHF	TGTGCCAGCAGCTTGGAGTTGGGACAACTTAATTCACCCCTCCACTTT
TRBV7-9	TRBJ1-5	-	-	CASSPRGNMGQPQHF	TGTGCCAGCAGCCCCCGAGGGAACATGGGGCAGCCCCAGCATTTT
TRBV30	TRBJ1-2	-	-	CAWSVRGYYGYTF	TGTGCCTGGAGTGTTAGGGGGTACTATGGCTACACCTTC
TRBV27	TRBJ2-3	-	TRBD2	CASSPGTRYTDTQYF	TGTGCCAGCAGCCCCGGGACTAGGTACACAGATACGCAGTATTTT
TRBV2	TRBJ1-1	-	-	CASSGGGIVAFF	TGTGCCAGCAGTGGCGGGGGGATAGTTGCTTTCTTT
TRBV21-1	TRBJ1-1	-	-	CASSKALFDSLNTEAFF	TGTGCCAGCAGCAAAGCGCTTTTCGACAGTCTGAACACTGAAGCTTTCTTT
TRBV29-1	TRBJ2-7	once	-	CSVVIGGAPYEQYF	TGCAGCGTTGTTATAGGAGGGGCCCCCTACGAGCAGTACTTC
TRBV5-1	TRBJ2-5	-	-	CASSLPTGQETQYF	TGCGCCAGCAGCTTGCCGACGGGACAAGAGACCCAGTACTTC
TRBV28	TRBJ1-1	-	-	CASSLFRATEAFF	TGTGCCAGCAGTTTATTCAGGGCCACTGAAGCTTTCTTT
TRBV30	TRBJ1-1	few	TRBD1	CAWSAGGGNTEAFF	TGTGCCTGGAGTGCAGGGGGTGGTAACACTGAAGCTTTCTTT
TRBV5-1	TRBJ2-3	-	-	CASSSGELSTDTQYF	TGCGCCAGCAGCTCCGGGGAGCTTAGCACAGATACGCAGTATTTT
TRBV7-2	TRBJ1-5	-	-	CASSLDRQPQHF	TGTGCCAGCAGCTTAGATCGTCAGCCCCAGCATTTT
TRBV6-1	TRBJ1-2	-	-	CASSEEGGYGYTF	TGTGCCAGCAGTGAGGAAGGGGGCTATGGCTACACCTTC
TRBV14	TRBJ2-3	-	TRBD1	CASSQDSRGYETDTQYF	TGTGCCAGCAGCCAAGATAGCAGGGGGTATGAGACAGATACGCAGTATTTT
TRBV7-9	TRBJ1-6	-	TRBD1	CASSSKYTQGGSSPLHF	TGTGCCAGCAGCTCGAAGTACACTCAGGGGGGAAGTTCACCCCTCCACTTT
TRBV7-9	TRBJ2-3	-	-	CASSFSSGTDTQYF	TGTGCCAGCAGCTTCTCGAGCGGCACAGATACGCAGTATTTT
TRBV5-8	TRBJ1-5	-	-	CASTDTIQGPQHF	TGTGCCAGCACCGATACGATACAGGGCCCCCAGCATTTT
TRBV7-9	TRBJ1-6	-	TRBD1	CASRARDSVSPLHF	TGTGCCAGCAGGGCCCGGGACAGCGTTTCACCCCTCCACTTT
TRBV6-4	TRBJ2-2	-	TRBD2	CASSGLAGATGELFF	TGTGCCAGCAGTGGTCTAGCGGGGGCCACCGGGGAGCTGTTTTTT
TRBV28	TRBJ1-5	-	-	CASRTGFVGNQPQHF	TGTGCCAGCAGAACAGGGTTTGTGGGCAATCAGCCCCAGCATTTT
TRBV11-2	TRBJ1-1	few	-	CASSLQGEAFF	TGTGCCAGCAGCTTACAGGGTGAAGCTTTCTTT
TRBV7-3	TRBJ2-5	few	TRBD2	CASSFGTSGVQETQYF	TGTGCCAGCAGCTTCGGGACTAGCGGGGTACAAGAGACCCAGTACTTC